The clone carrying this TCR beta chain was seen only once. Germline-derived CDR1 and CDR2 are SGHRS and YFSETQ. The CDR3 extends over 14 amino acids. V shed 3 bases and J 4 bases; nucleotides not matched to a gene: 5. Sequenced by immunoSEQ multiplex PCR; TCRdb stores in-frame clones only, minus some. The data contain about 1.1 million clones, approximately 80% of them singletons. This sample was included in a study of shared clonotypes between healthy human individuals. All donors qualified as healthy HIV-negative adults and had experienced no recent acute infections or vaccinations. The chain is built from TRBV5-1 and TRBJ2-5, with 8 bases that match TRBD2. The receptor comes from a young man in good health. Some clones in this sample may be carry-over from other donors' samples. The sequencing sample was made of memory CD4+ T cells from PBMCs. Subset denoted: CD45RA-negative fraction. Here the CDR3 reads CASSSLAGSETQYF. Written as DNA, the CDR3 is TGCGCCAGCAGCTCCTTAGCGGGGTCAGAGACCCAGTACTTC.